This T cell receptor (beta chain) was found in a study of PD-L1 blockade in urothelial cancer. Looking at the study overall: Bladder-origin urothelial cancer in males covered about 90% of the roughly 30 patients. A median of 141,255 T cells was found in the blood samples.

Trimming at V came to 6 bases and at J to 5 bases, leaving 5 bases not matched to a gene. The CDR3 is 14 residues long. The germline V gene has CDR1 MNHEY and CDR2 SVGAGI. Repertoires were generated with immunoSEQ multiplex PCR, while TCRdb's copy carries only in-frame clones and drops some. The sample includes roughly 60,000 clones, roughly 80% of them seen just once. To note about this clone: Its specificity is not known.

Study-level points and caveats: Lower than median blood TCR clonality before treatment predicted better survival.

The rearrangement uses TRBV6-5 and TRBJ1-4, with 8 bases aligning to TRBD1. Sample: PBMCs, taken around atezolizumab (anti-PD-L1) treatment. The origin of this receptor is an older man with urothelial cancer. Here the CDR3 DNA reads TGTGCCAGCAGGGGGACAGGCCTGAATGAAAAACTGTTTTTT. Its protein is CASRGTGLNEKLFF.